Listed here are 9 T cell receptor beta chains from one sample, sequenced in a study of blood T cell repertoires in COVID-19. TCRdb's copy holds only in-frame clones and misses some; the assay was immunoSEQ multiplex PCR. The table shows 100,000 to 150,000 clones, with 60% to 85% occurring only once. Sequenced input: peripheral blood. These receptor sequences come from a man between 65 and 79 years old with acute or convalescent COVID-19.

The chain is built from TRBV4-2 and TRBJ1-1; a weak D match, TRBD1 (6 bases). The CDR3 is made up of 16 amino acids. Germline loops: CDR1 LGHNA, CDR2 YNFKEQ. The germline V and J ends were trimmed by 4 bases and 0 bases, with 15 bases remaining between them. This CDR3 reads CASSPRAGALNTEAFF. The DNA for the CDR3 is TGTGCCAGCAGCCCGAGAGCAGGGGCCCTGAACACTGAAGCTTTCTTT.

V usage is TRBV6-6 and J usage is TRBJ2-2, with 10 bases aligning to TRBD2. CDR1 and CDR2 (germline): MNHNY, SVGAGI (reference sequence). Trimming took 5 bases from V and 2 from J; bases not matched to a gene: 11. This CDR3 comprises 18 residues. DNA for the CDR3: TGTGCCAGCAGTCCCGCGGGTAGCGGGGGGCTTAACACCGGGGAGCTGTTTTTT. Protein: CASSPAGSGGLNTGELFF.

The chain employs TRBV6-5 and TRBJ1-1; the match to TRBD1 covers 8 bases. This CDR3 spans 13 amino acids. Germline V gene lookup returns CDR1 MNHEY and CDR2 SVGAGI. V was pared by 5 bases and J by 6 bases, with 5 bases of the junction left unmatched. The CDR3 spells CASSQGARPEAFF. As DNA, the CDR3 is TGTGCCAGCAGTCAGGGGGCCCGACCTGAAGCTTTCTTT.

V and J are TRBV7-9 and TRBJ1-4, with 10 bases that match TRBD1. The CDR3 runs to 14 residues. Germline V lookup: CDR1 SEHNR, CDR2 FQNEAQ (reference sequence). The V and J ends lost 5 bases and 7 bases, in that order; junction bases with no gene match: 4. The CDR3 region is CASSTDRGTEKLFF. For the CDR3, the DNA is TGTGCCAGCAGCACGGACAGGGGGACTGAAAAACTGTTTTTT.

The chain recombines TRBV4-1 with TRBJ2-3; 12 nucleotides agree with TRBD2. The CDR3 runs 17 residues. CDR1 is MGHRA, CDR2 YSYEKL, per germline. The V gene end was trimmed by 3 bases and the J gene end by 6 bases; junction bases not matched to a gene: 10. CDR3 protein: CASSQDPSGGAKDTQYF. CDR3 in DNA: TGCGCCAGCAGCCAGGACCCTAGCGGGGGGGCCAAGGATACGCAGTATTTT.

The CDR3 bases are TGCGCCAGCAGCTTGGGAGGGGGAACAGTCTATGGCTACACCTTC. It is translated as CASSLGGGTVYGYTF. This chain joins TRBV5-1 and TRBJ1-2; possible D gene TRBD1, 6 bases. The CDR3 consists of 15 residues. Germline loops: CDR1 SGHRS, CDR2 YFSETQ. Trimming took off 0 bases at V and 4 bases at J, with 13 bases between the two ends.

This clone came up once. This chain connects TRBV5-6 to TRBJ1-5; D not certain. Trimming left V 3 bases short and J 3 bases short, with 10 bases between. CDR1 and CDR2 from the germline V gene are SGHDT and YYEEEE. The CDR3 is made up of 14 amino acids. This chain's CDR3 is CASSWRFANQPQHF. The CDR3 DNA is TGTGCCAGCAGCTGGAGGTTCGCCAATCAGCCCCAGCATTTT.

The chain couples TRBV5-1 to TRBJ1-5, with 11 bases aligning to TRBD1. V dropped 0 bases and J dropped 6; count of bases not matched to a gene: 2. CDR3 size: 15 residues. The V gene's germline CDR1 is SGHRS and CDR2 YFSETQ. The CDR3 nucleotides read TGCGCCAGCAGCTTGGGGACAGGGGGCGGTCAGCCCCAGCATTTT. Amino acids: CASSLGTGGGQPQHF. Looking up the rest from reference TRBV5-1 and TRBJ1-5 gives the full variable domain: KAGVTQTPRYLIKTRGQQVTLSCSPISGHRSVSWYQQTPGQGLQFLFEYFSETQRNKGNFPGRFSGRQFSNSRSEMNVSTLELGDSALYLCASSLGTGGGQPQHFGDGTRLSIL.

This clone turned up a few times. The chain uses TRBV7-3 and TRBJ2-1; D may be TRBD2 (6 bases). The ends were cut back, 6 bases at V and 0 bases at J, with 15 bases in the middle. Looked up from germline, CDR1 is SGHTA and CDR2 is FQGTGA. This CDR3 contains 16 residues. DNA of the CDR3: TGTGCCAGCAGTGCAAACGGGGGACCCTCCTACAATGAGCAGTTCTTC. It yields the protein CASSANGGPSYNEQFF. The full variable domain, with the rest looked up from reference TRBV7-3 and TRBJ2-1, is GAGVSQTPSNKVTEKGKYVELRCDPISGHTALYWYRQSLGQGPEFLIYFQGTGAADDSGLPNDRFFAVRPEGSVSTLKIQRTERGDSAVYLCASSANGGPSYNEQFFGPGTRLTVL.